This is a list of T cell receptor beta chains from one sample in a study of T cell responses to AZD1222 COVID-19 vaccine. This table comes from immunoSEQ multiplex PCR, and its TCRdb copy is limited to in-frame clones, with some not included. The sample gives 75,000 to 100,000 clones, 80% to 95% of which show up once; roughly 3% is in the top ten. The sample consisted of peripheral blood, taken 28 days after the second AZD1222 dose. The source is an adult who received the AZD1222 COVID-19 vaccine. CDR3s include the opening cysteine and the closing phenylalanine or tryptophan. D genes are given only for firm matches. Not all rows give a size; the values are once, few, many and, for expanded clones, a class.

clone_size j_call d_call v_call cdr3_nt cdr3_aa
NA TRBJ1-4 NA TRBV5-6 TGTGCCAGCAGCTTGGGGGGGCAGGATTATGAGGATGAAAAACTGTTTTTT CASSLGGQDYEDEKLFF
NA TRBJ1-3 NA TRBV28 TGTGCCAGCAGTTTTGCCCTGTCTGGCTCTGGAAACACCATATATTTT CASSFALSGSGNTIYF
NA TRBJ1-1 NA TRBV9 TGTGCCAGCAGCGTAGAGAGCCGGGACCCCCTCCGGAACACTGAAGCTTTCTTT CASSVESRDPLRNTEAFF
NA TRBJ1-6 TRBD1 TRBV2 TGTGCCAGCAGTGAATTCGTCAGGGGGGTTAATTCACCCCTCCACTTT CASSEFVRGVNSPLHF
NA TRBJ1-5 TRBD1 TRBV9 TGTGCCAGCAGCGCCTCCGACAGGGCGGTTCAGCCCCAGCATTTT CASSASDRAVQPQHF
few TRBJ1-6 NA TRBV6-5 TGTGCCAGCAGTTACGGGAAATCACCCCTCCACTTT CASSYGKSPLHF
NA TRBJ1-1 TRBD1 TRBV27 TGTGCCAGCAGTCGAAGGACAGGGTTCCGTGAAGCTTTCTTT CASSRRTGFREAFF
NA TRBJ2-7 TRBD2 TRBV5-6 TGTGCCAGCAGCCCTGGAGACGGCCAGGGAGGGTACGAGCAGTACTTC CASSPGDGQGGYEQYF
NA TRBJ1-5 NA TRBV7-9 TGTGCCAGCAGCCAAGGGGGTCAGCCCCAGCATTTT CASSQGGQPQHF
NA TRBJ2-1 NA TRBV9 TGTGCCAGCAGCGTACAACACTTAAATGAGCAGTTCTTC CASSVQHLNEQFF
NA TRBJ1-2 NA TRBV5-4 TGTGCCAGCTCGGAGGGTCCCAGGGCCGATGGCTACACCTTC CASSEGPRADGYTF
NA TRBJ2-3 NA TRBV19 TGTGCCAGTAGTATAAGAGCAGATACGCAGTATTTT CASSIRADTQYF
NA TRBJ1-1 NA TRBV5-5 TGTGCCAGCAGCTTGGTTTCAGCCTTCAACACTGAAGCTTTCTTT CASSLVSAFNTEAFF
NA TRBJ1-2 NA TRBV6-6 TGTGCCAGCAGTTATGACCCCCGGGGGTCCCATGGCTACACCTTC CASSYDPRGSHGYTF
NA TRBJ1-1 NA TRBV3-1/TRBV3-2 TGTGCCAGCAGCCAAAATACAGGACTGAACACTGAAGCTTTCTTT CASSQNTGLNTEAFF
NA TRBJ2-1 TRBD2 TRBV9 TGTGCCAGCAGCCGGGGGGGCCCCTACAATGAGCAGTTCTTC CASSRGGPYNEQFF
NA TRBJ1-1 TRBD1 TRBV5-1 TGCGCCAGCAGCCCCGGGACAGGGGGCGGGGAAGCTTTCTTT CASSPGTGGGEAFF
NA TRBJ2-5 NA TRBV7-9 TGTGCCAGCAGCCATGGGAATAGCGGCACCCCTCGGGGAGAGACCCAGTACTTC CASSHGNSGTPRGETQYF
NA TRBJ1-1 NA TRBV19 TGTGCCAGTAGTCCACAGGGCGCGAACACTGAAGCTTTCTTT CASSPQGANTEAFF
once TRBJ2-3 TRBD2 TRBV3-1/TRBV3-2 TGTGCCAGCAGCCCCGTGACTAGCGGGGGCGGAACGCAGTATTTT CASSPVTSGGGTQYF
NA TRBJ1-1 NA TRBV19 TGTGCCACATCGAACATGAACACTGAAGCTTTCTTT CATSNMNTEAFF
NA TRBJ2-2 NA TRBV12-3/TRBV12-4 TGTGCCAGCAGCCGGGGGGCGGGCGGGGAGCTGTTTTTT CASSRGAGGELFF
NA TRBJ1-1 TRBD1 TRBV5-4 TGTGCCAGCAGCAGAGACAGGGGGCGCACTGAAGCTTTCTTT CASSRDRGRTEAFF
NA TRBJ2-1 TRBD2 TRBV13 TGTGCCAGCAGCCCCCCCGGGACTAGCGGGGCGGGTAATGAGCAGTTCTTC CASSPPGTSGAGNEQFF
NA TRBJ1-3 NA TRBV7-2 TGTGCCAGCAGCCTCGTAGAGGCCGCGGGAAACACCATATATTTT CASSLVEAAGNTIYF
NA TRBJ2-2 NA TRBV6-4 TGTGCCAGCAGTGACTCGGTGGGGTCCGGGGAGCTGTTTTTT CASSDSVGSGELFF
few TRBJ1-5 NA TRBV11-3 TGTGCCAGCAGCTTAGGGCGGAATCAGCCCCAGCATTTT CASSLGRNQPQHF
NA TRBJ2-7 NA TRBV5-4 TGTGCCAGCAGCCGAGTTACAGGGATTGAGCAGTACTTC CASSRVTGIEQYF
NA TRBJ1-5 TRBD1 TRBV27 TGTGCCAGCAGTTTCCGACAGGGGGAGGATCAGCCCCAGCATTTT CASSFRQGEDQPQHF
NA TRBJ1-1 NA TRBV6-5 TGTGCCACCCATCCTGCCCATGGGTGGACTGAAGCTTTCTTT CATHPAHGWTEAFF
NA TRBJ1-1 NA TRBV5-5 TGTGCCAGCAGCTTGTTATTCAACACTGAAGCTTTCTTT CASSLLFNTEAFF
once TRBJ2-1 TRBD2 TRBV9 TGTGCCAGCAGCGTAGGAGTTAGCGGGGTGGATGAGCAGTTCTTC CASSVGVSGVDEQFF
NA TRBJ1-1 NA TRBV29-1 TGCAGCGTTGGGATCCGGATGAACACTGAAGCTTTCTTT CSVGIRMNTEAFF
NA TRBJ2-1 NA TRBV28 TGTGCCAGCACCAGGGGGGACGGACGCTACAATGAGCAGTTCTTC CASTRGDGRYNEQFF
once TRBJ2-5 TRBD2 TRBV9 TGTGCCAGCAGCGTCCTAGCGGGGGGCCAAGAGACCCAGTACTTC CASSVLAGGQETQYF
NA TRBJ1-1 NA TRBV9 TGTGCCAGCAGCGTAACCGGGGGGATCACTGAAGCTTTCTTT CASSVTGGITEAFF
NA TRBJ1-2 NA TRBV5-6 TGTGCCAGCAGCTTGCCCAGGGCGGCTAACTATGGCTACACCTTC CASSLPRAANYGYTF
NA TRBJ2-7 NA TRBV6-2/TRBV6-3 TGTGCCAGCAGTGGGTGGGGGTCCTACGAGCAGTACTTC CASSGWGSYEQYF
NA TRBJ2-4 TRBD2 TRBV7-2 TGTGCCAGCAGCTTAGTAGTGGGAGGGGACATTCAGTACTTC CASSLVVGGDIQYF
NA TRBJ2-2 NA TRBV13 TGTGCCAGCAGCTTAGGCCTAGGTGGCGGGGAGCTGTTTTTT CASSLGLGGGELFF
NA TRBJ1-3 TRBD1 TRBV5-4 TGTGCCAGCAGCCTCGGACAGGGCCTGGTGGGAAACACCATATATTTT CASSLGQGLVGNTIYF
NA TRBJ2-7 NA TRBV9 TGTGCCAGCAGCCCCCGGGGGGCCCACGAGCAGTACTTC CASSPRGAHEQYF
once TRBJ1-5 NA TRBV28 TGTGCCAGCAGCATTGGGGGCAATCAGCCCCAGCATTTT CASSIGGNQPQHF
NA TRBJ2-7 TRBD1 TRBV19 TGTGCCAGTAGTATGGGCGCAGGGGGCCTCTACGAGCAGTACTTC CASSMGAGGLYEQYF
once TRBJ1-3 NA TRBV7-9 TGTGCCAGCAGCCCCCGGGCCCTCTCTGGAAACACCATATATTTT CASSPRALSGNTIYF
NA TRBJ2-5 NA TRBV2 TGTGCCAGCAGGGGATTCGAGACCCAGTACTTC CASRGFETQYF
NA TRBJ1-1 NA TRBV30 TGTGCCTGGAGACAGGTGGGGAACACTGAAGCTTTCTTT CAWRQVGNTEAFF
once TRBJ2-7 NA TRBV6-2/TRBV6-3 TGTGCCAGCAGTTACTCAGGGTTCGGTAAGCAGTACTTC CASSYSGFGKQYF
NA TRBJ2-7 TRBD1 TRBV2 TGTGCCAGCAGTGGGGGACAGGGTTACGAGCAGTACTTC CASSGGQGYEQYF
NA TRBJ1-3 TRBD1 TRBV30 TGTGCCTGGAGGACCCGACAGGGGGCCTACTCTGGAAACACCATATATTTT CAWRTRQGAYSGNTIYF
NA TRBJ1-5 TRBD1 TRBV9 TGTGCCAGCAGCGAAACAGGGGGCGGACAGCCCCAGCATTTT CASSETGGGQPQHF
NA TRBJ2-7 TRBD1 TRBV6-5 TGTGCCAGCGGACGGGACAGGAACTCCTACGAGCAGTACTTC CASGRDRNSYEQYF
NA TRBJ2-7 NA TRBV10-2 TGCGCCAGCAGTGAGTCTTGGGGTCCCTACGAGCAGTACTTC CASSESWGPYEQYF